Sequencing of this TCR beta chain was carried out in a study of cytomegalovirus exposure and HLA in healthy donors. Study results and caveats: Analysis performed later found around 15,000 TCR beta sequences associated with HLA alleles at 0.05 false discovery rate.

This clone showed up just a few times. Its antigen is still unknown. PCR involved 60 Vbeta and 13 Jbeta primers. Original analysis: Per a later analysis, the number of unique TCR beta chains was about 80 million, of which about 11 million were shared. The method was immunoSEQ multiplex PCR; TCRdb's version includes in-frame clones alone and lacks a portion of them. That table furnishes V, J and clone size, whereas the DNA furnished D and trimming. The sample gives approximately 150,000 clones, 79% of which show up once; approximately 3.7% is in the top ten. V shed 7 bases and J shed 4 bases, with 13 bases lying between them. The germline V gene encodes CDR1 MRHNA and CDR2 SNTAGT. This CDR3 is built from 13 residues.

This clonotype was obtained from a human donor in good health. Sequencing was performed on PBMCs. The chain links TRBV6-4 to TRBJ1-1; D is unresolved. The CDR3 spells CASTREAGTEAFF. The DNA for the CDR3 is TGTGCCAGCACTAGGGAAGCGGGCACTGAAGCTTTCTTT.